This is a list of T cell receptor beta chains from one sample in a study of T cells after yellow fever vaccination. Via MiXCR, TCRdb re-called the 5' RACE reads, giving one row per CDR3 protein. Altogether about 140,000 distinct CDR3 sequences are present, 6.6% being singletons, with the ten largest covering approximately 0.64%. Specimen: CD4+ T cells sorted from PBMCs, collected 10 days after the yellow fever booster vaccination. All receptors derive from a man aged 25 to 45 who received the YFV17D yellow fever vaccine. Both conserved end residues are part of each CDR3. A D gene is named only where the DNA matches it firmly. Expanded clones are given a class, and other clones once, few, many or no size at all.

D gene	V gene	J gene	clone size	CDR3 protein	CDR3 DNA
.	TRBV2	TRBJ2-5	.	CASGVGFQTQYF	TGTGCCAGCGGAGTTGGGTTTCAGACCCAGTACTTC
TRBD2	TRBV6-1	TRBJ2-5	few	CASSRLAGDQYF	TGTGCCAGCAGTCGACTAGCGGGGGACCAGTACTTC
.	TRBV29-1	TRBJ2-1	many	CSVAATPNNEQFF	TGCAGCGTCGCGGCAACGCCTAACAATGAGCAGTTCTTC
TRBD2	TRBV4-1	TRBJ2-5	few	CASSQGTSGQETQYF	TGCGCCAGCAGCCAAGGGACTAGCGGACAAGAGACCCAGTACTTC
TRBD2	TRBV5-1	TRBJ2-2	many	CASSSSAGGATGELFF	TGCGCCAGCAGCTCCAGCGCGGGAGGGGCTACCGGGGAGCTGTTTTTT
.	TRBV12-3/TRBV12-4	TRBJ2-2	many	CASSYTGELFF	TGTGCCAGCAGTTACACCGGGGAGCTGTTTTTT
.	TRBV10-1	TRBJ2-1	many	CASSEGSGVTEQFF	TGCGCCAGCAGTGAAGGTAGCGGAGTAACAGAGCAGTTCTTC
.	TRBV28	TRBJ2-7	.	CASSWSDPQEQYF	TGTGCCAGCAGTTGGTCGGACCCGCAGGAGCAGTACTTC
TRBD1	TRBV9	TRBJ1-1	many	CASSVGTGVYTEAFF	TGTGCCAGCAGCGTAGGGACAGGGGTTTACACTGAAGCTTTCTTT
.	TRBV7-2	TRBJ2-2	few	CASSLAGLPIGELFF	TGTGCCAGCAGCTTAGCGGGACTGCCCATTGGGGAGCTGTTTTTT
.	TRBV10-3	TRBJ2-5	many	CAISATLVPREQETQYF	TGTGCCATCAGTGCTACCCTCGTCCCACGGGAGCAAGAGACCCAGTACTTC
TRBD1	TRBV5-1	TRBJ2-3	.	CASSQQGISTDTQYF	TGCGCCAGCAGCCAACAGGGGATCAGCACAGATACGCAGTATTTT
.	TRBV9	TRBJ2-5	many	CASSSQVAGETQYF	TGTGCCAGCAGCTCTCAGGTGGCGGGGGAGACCCAGTACTTC
TRBD2	TRBV20-1	TRBJ2-7	many	CSASIVAGGYEQYF	TGCAGTGCTAGCATAGTAGCGGGAGGCTACGAGCAGTACTTC
.	TRBV5-4	TRBJ2-2	many	CASSFLAGTTGELFF	TGTGCCAGCAGCTTCCTGGCGGGGACCACCGGGGAGCTGTTTTTT
.	TRBV7-2	TRBJ2-5	many	CASSFNSGQETQYF	TGTGCCAGCAGCTTCAATTCGGGGCAAGAGACCCAGTACTTC
.	TRBV4-3	TRBJ2-2	many	CASSQENGRSTGELFF	TGCGCCAGCAGCCAAGAGAACGGCAGGTCCACCGGGGAGCTGTTTTTT
TRBD2	TRBV5-1	TRBJ2-7	many	CASSPAPGGKTYEQYF	TGCGCCAGCAGCCCGGCCCCGGGAGGGAAGACCTACGAGCAGTACTTC
TRBD1	TRBV4-2	TRBJ1-2	many	CASRPTGGPYGYTF	TGTGCCAGCAGACCCACAGGGGGGCCGTATGGCTACACCTTC
.	TRBV20-1	TRBJ2-2	many	CSARKGTGELFF	TGCAGTGCTAGGAAGGGCACCGGGGAGCTGTTTTTT
.	TRBV27	TRBJ1-2	many	CASRQHRADYGYTF	TGTGCCAGCAGACAACACAGGGCGGACTATGGCTACACCTTC
TRBD2	TRBV5-1	TRBJ2-1	many	CASSLLARSYNEQFF	TGCGCCAGCAGCTTACTAGCGCGCTCCTACAATGAGCAGTTCTTC
.	TRBV7-2	TRBJ1-2	few	CASSPQGSYGYTF	TGTGCCAGCAGCCCACAGGGCTCCTATGGCTACACCTTC
.	TRBV7-6	TRBJ2-2	few	CASSLVSTGELFF	TGTGCCAGCAGCTTAGTTTCGACCGGGGAGCTGTTTTTT
TRBD2	TRBV19	TRBJ2-2	many	CASKAGGPGELFF	TGTGCCAGTAAAGCGGGAGGCCCCGGGGAGCTGTTTTTT
.	TRBV5-6	TRBJ1-1	.	CASSRMNTEAFF	TGTGCCAGCAGCCGTATGAACACTGAAGCTTTCTTT
.	TRBV12-3/TRBV12-4	TRBJ1-1	many	CASSLENSYTEAFF	TGTGCCAGCAGTTTAGAAAACAGCTACACTGAAGCTTTCTTT
.	TRBV29-1	TRBJ2-1	.	CSVYILTGIHNEQFF	TGCAGCGTTTATATCTTAACAGGGATCCACAATGAGCAGTTCTTC
.	TRBV21-1	TRBJ2-3	many	CASSKGVLNTQYF	TGTGCCAGCAGCAAAGGAGTTCTGAATACGCAGTATTTT
TRBD1	TRBV12-3/TRBV12-4	TRBJ2-5	many	CASSLPGQQETQYF	TGTGCCAGCAGTTTGCCGGGACAGCAAGAGACCCAGTACTTC
.	TRBV27	TRBJ2-3	many	CASTLRRTGGTQYF	TGTGCCAGCACGCTGAGGCGGACCGGGGGTACGCAGTATTTT
TRBD2	TRBV5-4	TRBJ2-5	.	CASNPGGVETQYF	TGTGCCAGCAACCCGGGGGGGGTAGAGACCCAGTACTTC
.	TRBV20-1	TRBJ2-7	many	CSAPGDYEQYF	TGCAGTGCCCCGGGTGACTACGAGCAGTACTTC
.	TRBV20-1	TRBJ1-5	many	CSAQHPLGNQPQHF	TGCAGTGCTCAACACCCGTTAGGCAATCAGCCCCAGCATTTT
.	TRBV6-5	TRBJ2-1	many	CATTEVGASSYNEQFF	TGTGCCACCACCGAGGTGGGGGCGAGCTCCTACAATGAGCAGTTCTTC
.	TRBV11-2	TRBJ1-1	few	CASSPRVSTEAFF	TGTGCCAGCAGTCCCCGGGTCTCTACTGAAGCTTTCTTT
.	TRBV6-5	TRBJ2-1	many	CASSYALARGDNEQFF	TGTGCCAGCAGTTACGCCCTAGCGCGAGGGGATAATGAGCAGTTCTTC
.	TRBV6-5	TRBJ2-3	many	CASRSEGDTQYF	TGTGCCAGCAGGTCGGAAGGAGATACGCAGTATTTT
TRBD2	TRBV7-2	TRBJ2-3	many	CASRLSGSTDTQYF	TGTGCCAGCAGACTTAGCGGGAGCACAGATACGCAGTATTTT
.	TRBV7-2	TRBJ2-3	many	CASSFQAIGTDTQYF	TGTGCCAGCAGCTTTCAAGCCATAGGAACAGATACGCAGTATTTT
TRBD2	TRBV5-1	TRBJ2-5	many	CASSWGGPSSETQYF	TGCGCCAGCAGTTGGGGAGGGCCCTCGAGTGAGACCCAGTACTTC
TRBD2	TRBV20-1	TRBJ2-7	few	CSARFPGGSIYEQYF	TGCAGTGCTAGGTTCCCCGGCGGGAGTATTTACGAGCAGTACTTC
.	TRBV27	TRBJ2-6	.	CASSGGHSISGANVLTF	TGTGCCAGCAGTGGGGGCCACTCGATCTCTGGGGCCAACGTCCTGACTTTC
.	TRBV18	TRBJ2-1	many	CASSPSRTGPFF	TGTGCCAGCTCACCATCCAGGACCGGACCGTTCTTC
TRBD2	TRBV4-3	TRBJ2-3	many	CASSLSRTSGIDTQYF	TGCGCCAGCAGCCTCAGTAGGACTAGCGGGATAGATACGCAGTATTTT